The entry that follows covers one T cell receptor (beta chain) sequence. The table came from immunoSEQ multiplex PCR; TCRdb's copy has only in-frame clones and leaves some out. The repertoire holds roughly 410,000 clones, with approximately 89% as singletons. The data were taken from a study of blood T cell repertoires in COVID-19. The V segment lost 7 bases and the J segment 5 bases; nucleotides outside the gene matches: 7. This CDR3 has 15 residues. Germline values: CDR1 GTSNPN, CDR2 SVGIG (reference sequence). The rearrangement uses TRBV30 and TRBJ2-5; 16 bases map to TRBD2. The sequenced sample consisted of peripheral blood. The TCR comes from a woman aged 40 to 50 with COVID-19, enrolled during active disease. CDR3 DNA sequence: TGTGCCTCGGGACTAGCGGGGGGGATAATGGAGACCCAGTACTTC. Translated: CASGLAGGIMETQYF.